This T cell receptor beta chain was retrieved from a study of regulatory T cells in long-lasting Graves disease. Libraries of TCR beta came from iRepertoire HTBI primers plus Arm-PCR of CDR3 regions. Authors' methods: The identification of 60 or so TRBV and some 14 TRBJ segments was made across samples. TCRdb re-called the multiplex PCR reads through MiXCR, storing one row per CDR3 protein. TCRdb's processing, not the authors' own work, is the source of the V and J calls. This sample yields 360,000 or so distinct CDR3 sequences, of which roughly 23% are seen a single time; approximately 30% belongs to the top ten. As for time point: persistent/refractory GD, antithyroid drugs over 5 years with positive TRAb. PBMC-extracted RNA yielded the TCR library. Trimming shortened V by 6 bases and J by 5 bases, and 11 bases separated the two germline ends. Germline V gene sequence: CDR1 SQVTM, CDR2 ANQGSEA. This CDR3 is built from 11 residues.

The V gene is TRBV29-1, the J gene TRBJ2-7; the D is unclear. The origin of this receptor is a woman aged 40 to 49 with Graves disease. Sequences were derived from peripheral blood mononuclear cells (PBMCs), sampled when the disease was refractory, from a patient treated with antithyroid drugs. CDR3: CSVIAGHEQYF. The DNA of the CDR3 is TGCAGCGTGATCGCCGGCCACGAGCAGTACTTC.